The next 10 T cell receptor beta chains were all read from a single sample in a study of blood T cell repertoires in COVID-19. TCRdb's copy holds only in-frame clones and misses some; the assay was immunoSEQ multiplex PCR. This sample carries about 140,000 clones, about 86% of them seen once, and the ten largest clones take roughly 8.7%. Sequencing was done on a sample of peripheral blood. Receptor source: a woman aged 55-69 years with acute or convalescent COVID-19.

CDR3 amino acids: CASSSLAGFGGTQYF. CDR3 bases: TGTGCCAGCAGTTCCTTAGCGGGGTTTGGGGGGACCCAGTACTTC. V usage is TRBV6-5 and J usage is TRBJ2-5; 8 positions agree with TRBD2. The germline V gene has CDR1 MNHEY and CDR2 SVGAGI. CDR3 length equals 15 residues. V shed 4 bases, J shed 7 bases, and the junction held 11 bases outside the gene matches.

The chain joins TRBV19 to TRBJ1-5; D uncertain. The CDR3 is 14 amino acids. Per germline, CDR1 LNHDA and CDR2 SQIVND (reference sequence). The V and J ends lost 4 bases and 3 bases respectively, with 10 bases between them. The CDR3 nucleotides read TGTGCCAGTAGTAGCAGAGACAACAATCAGCCCCAGCATTTT. This codes for CASSSRDNNQPQHF.

This clone came up many times. Other DNA sequences in this sample translate to the same CDR3. The genes are TRBV5-1 and TRBJ2-1; a possible D gene is TRBD2 (5 bases). Trimming cost V 0 bases and J 1 base, with 8 bases left between them. CDR1 is SGHRS and CDR2 is YFSETQ in the germline V gene. The CDR3 totals 15 residues. CDR3 protein: CASSLDGVSYNEQFF. The CDR3 coding sequence is TGCGCCAGCAGCTTGGACGGGGTGTCCTACAATGAGCAGTTCTTC.

This clone was seen once. This chain connects TRBV5-1 to TRBJ1-1; D is possibly TRBD1 (5 bases). Trimming removed 5 bases at V and 7 bases at J, with 21 bases between. The CDR3 is made up of 15 amino acids. Per the germline V gene, CDR1 is SGHRS and CDR2 is YFSETQ. The CDR3 reads CASRPLLEGRNEAFF. The CDR3 bases are TGCGCCAGCAGACCCTTGTTGGAGGGGCGGAATGAAGCTTTCTTT.

The J gene is TRBJ1-2, the V gene TRBV11-3, with TRBD1 matching 11 bases. The CDR3 is 18 amino acids. V trimming: 1 base; J trimming: 0 bases; junction bases outside the gene matches: 7. Germline V gene sequence: CDR1 SGHNT, CDR2 YENEEA. The DNA for the CDR3 is TGTGCCAGCAGCTTAGGAACGGGACAGGGGGTTCCTAACTATGGCTACACCTTC. It codes for CASSLGTGQGVPNYGYTF. Full variable domain (missing parts from reference TRBV11-3 and TRBJ1-2): EAGVVQSPRYKIIEKKQPVAFWCNPISGHNTLYWYLQNLGQGPELLIRYENEEAVDDSQLPKDRFSAERLKGVDSTLKIQPAELGDSAVYLCASSLGTGQGVPNYGYTFGSGTRLTVV.

The chain uses TRBV2 and TRBJ2-2, with 13 bases aligning to TRBD2. Germline V gene sequence: CDR1 SNHLY, CDR2 FYNNEI. The ends lost 7 bases at V and 7 bases at J; junction bases unmatched: 9. CDR3 size: 16 residues. The CDR3 protein is CASTTRLAGGRGELFF. The CDR3 DNA is TGTGCCAGCACCACCAGACTAGCGGGGGGACGCGGGGAGCTGTTTTTT.

In the case of this clone: This sample also contains other DNA sequences that code for the same CDR3. This rearrangement joins TRBV19 to TRBJ1-3, with no clear D. The V and J ends lost 4 bases and 0 bases respectively, with 16 bases between them. The germline CDR1 and CDR2 sequences are LNHDA and SQIVND (reference sequence). The CDR3 is made up of 17 amino acids. CDR3 DNA: TGTGCCAGTAGTACCGGCGGAGGATCGCTCTCTGGAAACACCATATATTTT. Its translation is CASSTGGGSLSGNTIYF.

The count of this clone is one. The chain combines TRBV6-6 with TRBJ2-1, with TRBD1 identical over 9 bases. The V and J ends lost 2 bases and 0 bases, in that order; junction bases with no gene match: 2. This CDR3 comprises 16 residues. CDR1 MNHNY and CDR2 SVGAGI come from the germline V gene (reference sequence). The CDR3 loop is CASSYRGQGSYNEQFF. The CDR3 nucleotides are TGTGCCAGCAGTTACCGGGGACAGGGCTCCTACAATGAGCAGTTCTTC.

This clone was recorded only once. This sequence joins TRBV5-1 and TRBJ1-6, with TRBD1 as a possible D gene (5 bases). CDR3 length: 14 residues. Germline lookup yields CDR1 SGHRS and CDR2 YFSETQ. The V end lost 4 bases, the J end lost 6 bases, and 11 bases lay between the germline ends. DNA for the CDR3: TGCGCCAGCAGCGAGACAGCCTTTAATTCACCCCTCCACTTT. It yields the protein CASSETAFNSPLHF.

The rearrangement uses TRBV4-2 and TRBJ1-5; the D is unclear. Germline CDR1 LGHNA, CDR2 YNFKEQ. The CDR3 spans 16 residues. The germline V and J ends were trimmed by 4 bases and 2 bases, with 15 bases remaining between them. As DNA, the CDR3 is TGTGCCAGCAGCCCGGGGATTGGGATGGGCAATCAGCCCCAGCATTTT. It translates to CASSPGIGMGNQPQHF.